These 14 T cell receptor beta chains were sequenced from one sample in a study of cytomegalovirus exposure and HLA in healthy donors. Primers included in the PCR were 60 Vbeta and 13 Jbeta primers. Sequencing used immunoSEQ multiplex PCR; TCRdb keeps in-frame clones, though not all of them. The sample holds under 200,000 clones; 60% to 85% are singletons and the top ten take more than 5.5%. The material sequenced was PBMCs. Receptors originate from a middle-aged man in good health and CMV-seronegative.

This clone appeared a single time. This chain connects TRBV19 to TRBJ2-5; possible D gene TRBD2, 6 bases. The V gene's germline CDR1 is LNHDA and CDR2 SQIVND (reference sequence). This CDR3 region has 12 residues. V lost 3 bases and J lost 7, with 9 bases in between. CDR3 nucleotides: TGTGCCAGTAGTATCGGAGGGGCGACCCAGTACTTC. Amino acid sequence: CASSIGGATQYF.

The chain employs TRBV7-2 and TRBJ2-3, with a tentative D call TRBD2 (5 bases). The CDR3 contains 13 residues. Germline lookup yields CDR1 SGHTA and CDR2 FQGNSA. With 7 bases removed from V and 1 base from J, the gap between germline ends came to 9 bases. CDR3: CASNRGGTDTQYF. CDR3 DNA sequence: TGTGCCAGCAATCGGGGAGGCACAGATACGCAGTATTTT.

J is TRBJ2-1 and V is TRBV5-1; maybe TRBD2 (6 bases). From germline, CDR1 is SGHRS and CDR2 YFSETQ. Trimming shortened V by 0 bases and J by 6 bases, and 13 bases separated the two germline ends. The length of the CDR3 is 15 residues. Written as DNA, the CDR3 is TGCGCCAGCAGCTTGGTTTCGGGAGCTGGCAATGAGCAGTTCTTC. Amino acids: CASSLVSGAGNEQFF.

CDR3: CASRELGGNEQFF. For the CDR3, the DNA is TGTGCCAGCAGAGAATTGGGAGGGAATGAGCAGTTCTTC. V gene TRBV6-1 combines with J gene TRBJ2-1; TRBD2 aligns across 7 bases. This CDR3 region has 13 residues. V gave up 6 bases and J gave up 7 bases; unmatched junction bases: 6. Germline loops: CDR1 MNHNS, CDR2 SASEGT.

The CDR3 spells CSAANEKLFF. CDR3 nucleotides: TGCAGTGCCGCTAATGAAAAACTGTTTTTT. The V gene is TRBV20-1, the J gene TRBJ1-4; D call uncertain. Germline V CDR1 and CDR2: DFQATT, SNEGSKA (reference sequence). V lost 6 bases to trimming and J lost 3 bases, with 2 bases between them. The CDR3 spans 10 residues.

The V and J genes are TRBV19 and TRBJ1-1, with D maybe TRBD1 (5 bases). With 3 bases removed from V and 8 bases from J, the gap between germline ends came to 16 bases. The CDR3 spans 14 residues. The germline V gene encodes CDR1 LNHDA and CDR2 SQIVND (reference sequence). The CDR3 reads CASSIFSGREEAFF. For the CDR3, the DNA is TGTGCCAGTAGTATCTTCTCGGGCAGGGAAGAAGCTTTCTTT.

In regard to this clone: One junction end disagrees with the germline gene, perhaps due to a read error. This chain joins TRBV7-9 and TRBJ2-5, with D perhaps matching TRBD1 (6 bases). The V gene's germline CDR1 is SEHNR and CDR2 FQNEAQ (reference sequence). The CDR3 contains 12 residues. CDR3 in amino acids: CSSSQGTETQYF. DNA of the CDR3: TGTTCCAGCAGTCAGGGGACGGAGACCCAGTACTTC.

This chain joins TRBV4-3 and TRBJ2-1; 9 nucleotides align to TRBD2. There are 14 residues in the CDR3. The J segment lost 5 bases and the V segment lost 5 bases, leaving 4 bases of the junction unmatched. Germline CDR1 is LGHNA and CDR2 is YSLEER. This chain's CDR3 is CASSRLAGHNEQFF. CDR3 coding DNA: TGCGCCAGCAGCAGGCTAGCGGGGCACAATGAGCAGTTCTTC.

J is TRBJ2-7 and V is TRBV7-2; 11 bases line up with TRBD1. This CDR3 spans 15 amino acids. J lost 2 bases, V lost 6 bases, and 6 bases had no gene match. Germline lookup yields CDR1 SGHTA and CDR2 FQGNSA. This CDR3 reads CASRSGTGGTYEQYF. The CDR3 DNA is TGTGCCAGCAGGTCCGGGACAGGGGGGACCTACGAGCAGTACTTC.

As to this clone: Distinct nucleotide sequences in the sample also encode this CDR3. The chain has TRBV5-1 and TRBJ2-1; 8 positions match TRBD1. Germline CDR1 and CDR2: SGHRS and YFSETQ. This CDR3 is 13 amino acids long. V gave up 1 base and J gave up 7 bases; unmatched junction bases: 1. The CDR3 DNA sequence: TGCGCCAGCAGCTTGACAGGGGGAAATGAGCAGTTCTTC. Its translation is CASSLTGGNEQFF. The whole variable domain, remainder taken from reference TRBV5-1 and TRBJ2-1, is KAGVTQTPRYLIKTRGQQVTLSCSPISGHRSVSWYQQTPGQGLQFLFEYFSETQRNKGNFPGRFSGRQFSNSRSEMNVSTLELGDSALYLCASSLTGGNEQFFGPGTRLTVL.

Turning to this clone: The junction and the germline gene differ at one end; a read error may be behind it. The genes are TRBV5-6 and TRBJ2-7, with a weak D call TRBD2 (7 bases). Germline loops: CDR1 SGHDT, CDR2 YYEEEE. The CDR3 totals 11 residues. CDR3 loop: CASSLGGRATF. Written as DNA, the CDR3 is TGTGCCAGCAGCCTGGGGGGGCGGGCCACGTTC.

The chain is built from TRBV2 and TRBJ2-7; D gene ambiguous. V was shortened by 2 bases and J by 1 base, with 9 bases between the two germline ends. Germline V lookup: CDR1 SNHLY, CDR2 FYNNEI. This CDR3 is 14 amino acids long. CDR3: CASSERRSSYEQYF. The CDR3 region has the DNA TGTGCCAGCAGTGAACGCAGAAGTTCCTACGAGCAGTACTTC.

V is TRBV6-5 and J is TRBJ2-5; 8 nucleotides align to TRBD1. The V gene end was trimmed by 4 bases and the J gene end by 1 base; junction bases not matched to a gene: 5. CDR1 and CDR2 (germline): MNHEY, SVGAGI. CDR3 length equals 15 residues. CDR3 residues: CASSFRTGSQETQYF. The CDR3 DNA reads as TGTGCCAGCAGTTTCAGGACAGGGTCCCAAGAGACCCAGTACTTC.

The gene calls are TRBV5-1 and TRBJ2-7; TRBD1 matches at 11 bases. Germline-derived CDR1 and CDR2 are SGHRS and YFSETQ. The CDR3 consists of 14 residues. Losses at the gene ends were 3 bases for V and 7 bases for J; bases not matched to a gene: 6. The DNA of the CDR3 is TGCGCCAGCAGCTGGGGACAGGGGGAGCGGGAGCAGTACTTC. This codes for CASSWGQGEREQYF. The full variable domain, its missing parts supplied by reference TRBV5-1 and TRBJ2-7, is KAGVTQTPRYLIKTRGQQVTLSCSPISGHRSVSWYQQTPGQGLQFLFEYFSETQRNKGNFPGRFSGRQFSNSRSEMNVSTLELGDSALYLCASSWGQGEREQYFGPGTRLTVT.